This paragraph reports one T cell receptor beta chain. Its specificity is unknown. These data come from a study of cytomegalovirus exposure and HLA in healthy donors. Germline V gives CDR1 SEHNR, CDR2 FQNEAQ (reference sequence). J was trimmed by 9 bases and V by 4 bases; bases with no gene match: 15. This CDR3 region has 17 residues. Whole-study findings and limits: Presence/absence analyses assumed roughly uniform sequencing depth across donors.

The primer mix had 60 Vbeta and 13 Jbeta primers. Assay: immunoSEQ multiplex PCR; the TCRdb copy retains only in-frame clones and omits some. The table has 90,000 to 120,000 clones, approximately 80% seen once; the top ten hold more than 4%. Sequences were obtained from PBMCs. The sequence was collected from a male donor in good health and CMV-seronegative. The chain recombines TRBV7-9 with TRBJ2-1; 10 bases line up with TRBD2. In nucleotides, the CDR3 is TGTGCCAGCAGCTCTACCGCCCCCGTAGCGGGAGGAGGTGAGCAGTTCTTC. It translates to CASSSTAPVAGGGEQFF.